Shown below are 3 T cell receptor beta chains from a single sample sequenced in a study of blood T cell repertoires in COVID-19. Generated by immunoSEQ multiplex PCR, the TCRdb table keeps only in-frame clones and is missing some. Of 150,000 to 200,000 clones in the sample, roughly 84% were seen once. Sequences were obtained from peripheral blood. These receptors were obtained from a man older than 75 with COVID-19, enrolled during active disease.

The chain recombines TRBV5-1 with TRBJ1-5; D is perhaps TRBD1 (5 bases). The CDR3 loop spans 13 amino acids. The V gene lost 4 bases and the J gene lost 4 bases, with 9 bases spanning the gap. From germline, CDR1 is SGHRS and CDR2 YFSETQ. As DNA, the CDR3 is TGCGCCAGCAGCGCGGACACAAATCAGCCCCAGCATTTT. It specifies CASSADTNQPQHF.

This clone has a handful of counts. This chain links TRBV27 with TRBJ2-1, with TRBD2 identical over 8 bases. Unmatched junction bases numbered 4, after V lost 3 bases and J lost 6 bases. The germline V gene encodes CDR1 MNHEY and CDR2 SMNVEV (reference sequence). There are 14 residues in the CDR3. The CDR3: CASSLRGVRNEQFF. The CDR3 bases are TGTGCCAGCAGTTTGCGGGGGGTTCGCAATGAGCAGTTCTTC.

This clone was counted a single time. CDR3 coding DNA: TGTGCCTCCAAAAGGACAGGGGACTATGGCTACACCTTC. This sequence encodes CASKRTGDYGYTF. The V gene is TRBV6-5, the J gene TRBJ1-2; 9 positions agree with TRBD1. The germline gives CDR1 MNHEY, CDR2 SVGAGI. CDR3 length: 13 amino acids. V dropped 11 bases and J dropped 3; count of bases not matched to a gene: 7.